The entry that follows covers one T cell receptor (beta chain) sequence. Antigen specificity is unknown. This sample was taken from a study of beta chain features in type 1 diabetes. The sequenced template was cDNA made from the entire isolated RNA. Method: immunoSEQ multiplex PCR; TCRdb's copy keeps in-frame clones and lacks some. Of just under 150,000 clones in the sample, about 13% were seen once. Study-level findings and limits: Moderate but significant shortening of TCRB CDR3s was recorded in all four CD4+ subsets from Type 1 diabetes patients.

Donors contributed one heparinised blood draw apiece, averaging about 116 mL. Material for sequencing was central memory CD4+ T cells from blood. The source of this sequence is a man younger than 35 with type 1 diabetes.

For the CDR3, the DNA is TGTGCCAGCAGTTCCAGCCCGGGACAGTATAATTCACCCCTCCACTTT. Translating gives CASSSSPGQYNSPLHF. The rearrangement uses TRBV6-5 and TRBJ1-6; 7 bases align to TRBD1. Trimming removed 4 bases from V and 4 bases from J; junction bases left unmatched: 7. The CDR3 length is 16 residues. From germline, CDR1 is MNHEY and CDR2 SVGAGI.